This T cell receptor beta chain is drawn from a study of blood T cell repertoires in COVID-19. Study-level background: Specimens from acute and convalescent COVID-19 originated in the United States, Italy and Spain. The cDNA or gDNA used as material had been derived from T cells, B-cell-depleted T cells, or PBMCs.

The V and J ends lost 3 bases and 13 bases respectively, with 19 bases between them. CDR1 and CDR2 (germline): MGHRA, YSYEKL. The CDR3 loop spans 14 amino acids. The method was immunoSEQ multiplex PCR; TCRdb's version includes in-frame clones alone and lacks a portion of them. The sample includes 250,000 or so clones, around nine tenths of them seen just once. The clonotype was recovered from a woman in her thirties or forties who had recovered from COVID-19. Specimen: peripheral blood. V is TRBV4-1 and J is TRBJ1-5; weak D call: TRBD1 (5 bases). CDR3 sequence: CASSQATDTSPQHF. The CDR3 DNA reads as TGCGCCAGCAGCCAGGCGACAGACACGAGCCCACAGCATTTT.